The 31 T cell receptor beta chains below all came from one sample that was sequenced in a study of T-cell memory formation after mild COVID-19. From the 5' RACE reads, TCRdb called clonotypes with MiXCR, one entry per CDR3 protein. This table has roughly 550,000 distinct CDR3 sequences, about 20% appearing once. Source material: PBMCs or a T cell subset sorted from them (not recorded which). These TCRs come from an adult woman who had mild COVID-19 (a few samples of this study predate the infection). Cell type and time point are not known.

This clonotype was counted ten times or more. This sequence joins TRBV20-1 and TRBJ2-1, with 11 bases fitting TRBD2. The J segment lost 14 bases and the V segment lost 6 bases, leaving 3 bases of the junction unmatched. The CDR3 is 10 amino acids. Germline CDR1 and CDR2: DFQATT and SNEGSKA (reference sequence). CDR3 nucleotide sequence: TGCAGTGCGGGGACTAGCGGAGAGTTCTTC. Translation: CSAGTSGEFF.

The V and J genes are TRBV12-3 or TRBV12-4 and TRBJ2-1; the match to TRBD2 covers 10 bases. Losses at the gene ends were 1 base for V and 9 bases for J; bases not matched to a gene: 9. The CDR3 sequence is 16 residues long. DNA for the CDR3: TGTGCCAGCAGTTTAGGAGGCCTAGCGGGGGAGGGTGAGCAGTTCTTC. This codes for CASSLGGLAGEGEQFF.

This clonotype showed up just a few times. V gene TRBV29-1 combines with J gene TRBJ2-7; 7 bases fit TRBD2. The V segment lost 2 bases and the J segment 4 bases; nucleotides outside the gene matches: 5. CDR3 length equals 13 residues. Germline V CDR1 and CDR2: SQVTM, ANQGSEA. CDR3 protein: CSVEPGGGYEQYF. CDR3 nucleotides: TGCAGCGTTGAACCGGGAGGCGGGTACGAGCAGTACTTC.

The rearrangement links TRBV20-1 to TRBJ1-2; D remains unclear. CDR3 length equals 14 residues. CDR1 and CDR2 from the germline V gene are DFQATT and SNEGSKA (reference sequence). Trimming shortened V by 1 base and J by 4 bases, and 13 bases separated the two germline ends. Here the CDR3 DNA reads TGCAGTGCTAGAGTTGAAGACCTTAGCTATGGCTACACCTTC. Its protein product is CSARVEDLSYGYTF.

The chain carries TRBV9 and TRBJ2-7; the D gene could be TRBD1 or TRBD2 (5 bases each). Trimming shortened V by 0 bases and J by 6 bases, and 16 bases separated the two germline ends. The CDR3 runs to 15 residues. The germline CDR1 and CDR2 sequences are SGDLS and YYNGEE. The CDR3 DNA is TGTGCCAGCAGCGTAGCTCCAGGGCCGAGGGTCGAGCAGTACTTC. It yields the protein CASSVAPGPRVEQYF.

This clonotype turned up a few times. The genes are TRBV5-1 and TRBJ1-5; no clear D gene. Per germline, CDR1 SGHRS and CDR2 YFSETQ. This CDR3 region has 15 residues. Trimming took 0 bases from V and 5 from J, leaving 12 bases between them. CDR3 bases: TGCGCCAGCAGCTTGGGGGAGGGATACGATCAGCCCCAGCATTTT. This sequence encodes CASSLGEGYDQPQHF.

This clonotype occurred a few times. The chain employs TRBV6-5 and TRBJ2-7, with 9 nucleotides matching TRBD1. The CDR3 spans 13 residues. Germline CDR1 is MNHEY and CDR2 is SVGAGI. V gave up 6 bases and J gave up 9 bases; unmatched junction bases: 9. CDR3 sequence reads: CASSTDRGTPQYF. CDR3 nucleotides: TGTGCCAGCAGCACCGACAGGGGGACGCCGCAGTACTTC.

This clonotype has a handful of counts. The chain is built from TRBV6-5 and TRBJ2-5; the match to TRBD1 covers 7 bases. CDR3 length: 13 amino acids. Germline CDR1 MNHEY, CDR2 SVGAGI. V gave up 5 bases and J gave up 5 bases; unmatched junction bases: 5. CDR3 loop: CASSKTGHETQYF. The CDR3, as DNA: TGTGCCAGCAGTAAGACAGGGCACGAGACCCAGTACTTC.

This chain links TRBV5-1 with TRBJ2-2; no firm D call. Germline-derived CDR1 and CDR2 are SGHRS and YFSETQ. The CDR3 totals 20 residues. V lost 0 bases to trimming and J lost 1 base, with 22 bases between them. CDR3 sequence (DNA): TGCGCCAGCAGCTTGGAGTCCGTGTTCAGCACGACAAAGAACACCGGGGAGCTGTTTTTT. Encoded protein: CASSLESVFSTTKNTGELFF.

This chain joins TRBV5-1 and TRBJ2-3; 8 nucleotides align to TRBD1. V lost 4 bases, J lost 2 bases, and 9 bases stayed unmatched. The CDR3 runs 16 residues. Germline assignment: CDR1 SGHRS and CDR2 YFSETQ. The CDR3 nucleotides read TGCGCCAGCAGCAGCAGGGGGCACCAATCCACAGATACGCAGTATTTT. Its protein is CASSSRGHQSTDTQYF.

The J gene is TRBJ2-2, the V gene TRBV24-1, with D perhaps assigned TRBD1 or TRBD2 (6 bases each). V shed 5 bases and J shed 0 bases, with 9 bases lying between them. Germline lookup yields CDR1 KGHDR and CDR2 SFDVKD. This CDR3 comprises 15 residues. The CDR3 sequence: CATSGRGANTGELFF. In DNA, the CDR3 is TGTGCCACCAGTGGTAGGGGGGCGAACACCGGGGAGCTGTTTTTT.

This rearrangement joins TRBV7-2 to TRBJ1-5; D might be TRBD1 (6 bases). There are 15 residues in the CDR3. V was cut by 2 bases and J by 4 bases, with 12 bases left in between. CDR1 is SGHTA, CDR2 FQGNSA, per germline. CDR3: CASSLWAGENQPQHF. The DNA of the CDR3 is TGTGCCAGCAGCTTATGGGCAGGGGAGAATCAGCCCCAGCATTTT.

V usage is TRBV19 and J usage is TRBJ2-5; 8 bases agree with TRBD2. Germline lookup yields CDR1 LNHDA and CDR2 SQIVND (reference sequence). Trimming cost V 7 bases and J 5 bases; bases outside gene matches: 21. The CDR3 totals 18 residues. The CDR3 DNA sequence: TGTGCCAGTATGGCCGGGACTAGAGATGGGGCTTGGGGTGAGACCCAGTACTTC. Translating it yields CASMAGTRDGAWGETQYF.

The chain links TRBV20-1 to TRBJ2-7, with 7 nucleotides matching TRBD2. Looked up from germline, CDR1 is DFQATT and CDR2 is SNEGSKA (reference sequence). With 6 bases clipped from V and 9 bases from J, the junction kept 14 bases outside the gene matches. This CDR3 is 13 amino acids long. CDR3 region: CSATHPGGRWQYF. The CDR3 nucleotides read TGCAGTGCCACACACCCGGGGGGACGGTGGCAGTACTTC.

This clonotype was recorded a few times. The V call is TRBV5-5, the J call TRBJ1-1, with D hard to call. Looked up from germline, CDR1 is SGHKS and CDR2 is YYEKEE (reference sequence). The CDR3 covers 14 residues. Deletions cut 2 bases from V and 3 bases from J, with 11 bases between. The CDR3 DNA sequence: TGTGCCAGCAGCTTACGGCGCGGCGACACTGAAGCTTTCTTT. It yields the protein CASSLRRGDTEAFF.

J is TRBJ1-1 and V is TRBV6-5; no clear D. Germline-derived CDR1 and CDR2 are MNHEY and SVGAGI. This CDR3 comprises 11 residues. Trimming removed 6 bases at V and 10 bases at J, with 12 bases between. The CDR3 region is CASSDGPGAFF. CDR3 coding DNA: TGTGCCAGCAGCGACGGCCCGGGAGCTTTCTTT.

This chain joins TRBV6-1 and TRBJ2-7, with a weak D call TRBD1 (6 bases). The CDR3 has 15 amino acids. Trimming removed 6 bases from V and 3 bases from J, with 18 bases in between. Germline values: CDR1 MNHNS, CDR2 SASEGT. The CDR3 DNA sequence: TGTGCCAGCAGGTTGGGACACCTGGGGAACTACGAGCAGTACTTC. Its translation: CASRLGHLGNYEQYF.

The chain has TRBV9 and TRBJ1-1; the match to TRBD1 covers 8 bases. The CDR3 is 14 residues long. J was trimmed by 7 bases and V by 3 bases; bases with no gene match: 8. The V gene's germline CDR1 is SGDLS and CDR2 YYNGEE. DNA of the CDR3: TGTGCCAGCAGCGCCCGGGACAGGAGGCTTGAAGCTTTCTTT. This sequence encodes CASSARDRRLEAFF.

This chain connects TRBV24-1 to TRBJ1-2; D gene uncertain. Germline CDR1 and CDR2: KGHDR and SFDVKD. V shed 7 bases and J shed 3 bases, with 11 bases lying between them. CDR3 length: 13 amino acids. DNA for the CDR3: TGTGCCACCAGCGAACAGAGGGACTATGGCTACACCTTC. This gives the protein CATSEQRDYGYTF.

This clonotype showed up just once. The CDR3 DNA reads TGTGCCAGCAGACCGGGACGGGGAGCCTACGAGCAGTACTTC. Translating gives CASRPGRGAYEQYF. This sequence joins TRBV2 and TRBJ2-7, with D possibly called TRBD1 or TRBD2 (5 bases each). V shed 6 bases and J shed 2 bases, with 14 bases lying between them. The CDR3 consists of 14 residues. Germline values: CDR1 SNHLY, CDR2 FYNNEI.

There are many counts of this clonotype. The rearrangement joins TRBV20-1 to TRBJ1-6; TRBD1 might be the D (6 bases). CDR3 length: 14 residues. The ends were cut back, 4 bases at V and 9 bases at J, with 16 bases in the middle. Germline V gene sequence: CDR1 DFQATT, CDR2 SNEGSKA (reference sequence). The CDR3 region is CSATGVELRSPLHF. Written as DNA, the CDR3 is TGCAGTGCTACAGGGGTAGAGTTGCGTTCACCCCTCCACTTT.

This clonotype was detected a few times. The V call is TRBV12-3 or TRBV12-4, the J call TRBJ2-3; unclear D gene. The CDR3 length is 13 residues. Deletions cut 10 bases from V and 4 bases from J, with 15 bases between. CDR3 protein: CATRTPLADTQYF. CDR3 nucleotides: TGTGCCACGAGAACCCCCCTAGCAGATACGCAGTATTTT.

This clonotype occurred a few times. This rearrangement joins TRBV7-2 to TRBJ2-5, with D tentatively TRBD2 (7 bases). The V gene's germline CDR1 is SGHTA and CDR2 FQGNSA. Trimming pared 1 base from V and 8 bases from J, leaving 17 bases between. CDR3 length: 15 amino acids. Here the CDR3 reads CASSLEGGGPVTQYF. CDR3 in DNA: TGTGCCAGCAGCTTAGAAGGGGGGGGCCCCGTAACCCAGTACTTC.

This chain connects TRBV18 to TRBJ1-1, with D uncertain. The CDR3 is made up of 11 amino acids. Between the trimmed V and J ends, which lost 6 bases and 8 bases, there was a span of 10 bases. Germline values: CDR1 KGHSH, CDR2 LQKENI. This chain's CDR3 is CASSTSSEAFF. The CDR3 DNA reads as TGTGCCAGCTCGACCTCTTCCGAAGCTTTCTTT. The variable domain in full, completed from reference TRBV18 and TRBJ1-1, reads NAGVMQNPRHLVRRRGQEARLRCSPMKGHSHVYWYRQLPEEGLKFMVYLQKENIIDESGMPKERFSAEFPKEGPSILRIQQVVRGDSAAYFCASSTSSEAFFGQGTRLTVV.

This clonotype was observed a few times. V and J are TRBV10-3 and TRBJ2-2, with D possibly TRBD2 on 6 matching bases. This CDR3 contains 15 residues. The V and J ends lost 6 bases and 0 bases respectively, with 11 bases between them. Germline V CDR1 and CDR2: ENHRY, SYGVKD. CDR3: CAIRSLAANTGELFF. The CDR3 DNA sequence: TGTGCCATCAGGTCATTAGCGGCGAACACCGGGGAGCTGTTTTTT.

This chain connects TRBV5-1 to TRBJ2-5; D is perhaps TRBD1 (5 bases). The CDR3 totals 15 residues. Trimming took 0 bases from V and 2 from J, leaving 11 bases between them. CDR1 is SGHRS and CDR2 is YFSETQ in the germline V gene. CDR3 region: CASSLADRKQETQYF. The CDR3 coding sequence is TGCGCCAGCAGCTTGGCAGACAGAAAACAAGAGACCCAGTACTTC.

The chain employs TRBV3-1 and TRBJ2-2, with D tentatively TRBD2 (6 bases). Trimming removed 0 bases from V and 1 base from J, with 21 bases in between. Germline CDR1 is LGHDT and CDR2 is YNNKEL (reference sequence). This CDR3 is 20 amino acids long. The CDR3 protein is CASSQERPSGDRGNTGELFF. In DNA, the CDR3 is TGTGCCAGCAGCCAAGAGAGGCCCTCGGGGGATCGGGGGAACACCGGGGAGCTGTTTTTT. Supplemented by reference TRBV3-1 and TRBJ2-2, the full variable domain reads DTAVSQTPKYLVTQMGNDKSIKCEQNLGHDTMYWYKQDSKKFLKIMFSYNNKELIINETVPNRFSPKSPDKAHLNLHINSLELGDSAVYFCASSQERPSGDRGNTGELFFGEGSRLTVL.

This clonotype was seen a few times. J is TRBJ1-1 and V is TRBV6-2 or TRBV6-3; no clear D. This CDR3 region has 14 residues. V shed 4 bases and J shed 2 bases, with 11 bases lying between them. Germline CDR1 reads MNHEY; CDR2 reads SVGEGT. The CDR3: CASSFRQTNTEAFF. CDR3 nucleotide sequence: TGTGCCAGCAGTTTCCGGCAGACAAACACTGAAGCTTTCTTT.

The chain has TRBV27 and TRBJ1-1, with TRBD1 matching over 8 bases. The length of the CDR3 is 16 residues. The germline gives CDR1 MNHEY, CDR2 SMNVEV (reference sequence). The V segment lost 3 bases and the J segment 6 bases; nucleotides outside the gene matches: 12. In DNA, the CDR3 is TGTGCCAGCAGTTTTCGGACAGGGTTTGGGCGCGCTGAAGCTTTCTTT. Its translation: CASSFRTGFGRAEAFF.

This clonotype came up a few times. The chain links TRBV9 to TRBJ2-3; 9 bases agree with TRBD2. CDR1 and CDR2 (germline): SGDLS, YYNGEE. The CDR3 is 15 amino acids. The trim removed 1 base at V and 4 bases at J, leaving 4 bases unmatched. The CDR3 protein is CASSVLREGADTQYF. In nucleotides, the CDR3 is TGTGCCAGCAGCGTATTGCGGGAGGGAGCAGATACGCAGTATTTT.

This clonotype showed up just a few times. The chain recombines TRBV7-2 with TRBJ2-3, with TRBD2 matching 10 bases. Germline-derived CDR1 and CDR2 are SGHTA and FQGNSA. V was pared by 3 bases and J by 5 bases, with 2 bases of the junction left unmatched. The CDR3 consists of 14 residues. The CDR3 nucleotides read TGTGCCAGCAGCTTTGGACTAGCGGTAGATACGCAGTATTTT. This gives the protein CASSFGLAVDTQYF. Using reference TRBV7-2 and TRBJ2-3 for the parts outside the CDR3, the full variable domain is GAGVSQSPSNKVTEKGKDVELRCDPISGHTALYWYRQSLGQGLEFLIYFQGNSAPDKSGLPSDRFSAERTGGSVSTLTIQRTQQEDSAVYLCASSFGLAVDTQYFGPGTRLTVL.